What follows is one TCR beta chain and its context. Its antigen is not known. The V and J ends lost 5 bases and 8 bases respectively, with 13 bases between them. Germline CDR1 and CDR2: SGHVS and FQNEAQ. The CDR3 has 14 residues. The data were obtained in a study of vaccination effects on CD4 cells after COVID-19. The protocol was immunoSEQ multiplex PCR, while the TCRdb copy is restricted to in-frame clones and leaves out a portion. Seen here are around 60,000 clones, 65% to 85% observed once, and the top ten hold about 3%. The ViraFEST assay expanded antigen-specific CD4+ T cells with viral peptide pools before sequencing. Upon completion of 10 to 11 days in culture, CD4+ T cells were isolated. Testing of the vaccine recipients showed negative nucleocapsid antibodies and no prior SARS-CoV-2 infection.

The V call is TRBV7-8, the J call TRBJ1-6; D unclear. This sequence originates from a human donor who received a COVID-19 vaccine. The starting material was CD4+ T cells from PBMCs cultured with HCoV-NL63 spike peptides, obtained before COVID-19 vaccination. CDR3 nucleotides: TGTGCCAGCAGCCCCAGCGGGGAGGATTCACCCCTCCACTTT. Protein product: CASSPSGEDSPLHF. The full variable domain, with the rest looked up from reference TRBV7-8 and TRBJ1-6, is GAGVSQSPRYKVAKRGQDVALRCDPISGHVSLFWYQQALGQGPEFLTYFQNEAQLDKSGLPSDRFFAERPEGSVSTLKIQRTQQEDSAVYLCASSPSGEDSPLHFGNGTRLTVT.